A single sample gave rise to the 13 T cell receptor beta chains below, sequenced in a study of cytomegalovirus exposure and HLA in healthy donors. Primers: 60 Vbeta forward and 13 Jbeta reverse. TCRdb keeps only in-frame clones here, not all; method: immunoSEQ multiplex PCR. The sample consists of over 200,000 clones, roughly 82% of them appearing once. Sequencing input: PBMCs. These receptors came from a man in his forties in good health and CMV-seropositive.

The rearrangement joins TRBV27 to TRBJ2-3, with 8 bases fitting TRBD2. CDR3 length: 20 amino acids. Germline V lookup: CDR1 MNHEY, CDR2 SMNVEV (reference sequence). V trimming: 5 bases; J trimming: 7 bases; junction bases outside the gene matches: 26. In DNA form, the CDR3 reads TGTGCCAGCAGTCCCAGAGGACTAGCTAACTCACTCCCCGGTTTGTATACGCAGTATTTT. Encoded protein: CASSPRGLANSLPGLYTQYF.

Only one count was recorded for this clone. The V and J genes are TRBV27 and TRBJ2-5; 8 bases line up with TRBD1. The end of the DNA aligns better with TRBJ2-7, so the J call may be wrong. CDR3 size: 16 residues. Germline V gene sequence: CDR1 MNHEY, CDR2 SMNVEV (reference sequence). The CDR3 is CASSFSRDRPTYEQYF. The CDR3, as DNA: TGTGCCAGCAGTTTCTCACGGGACAGGCCGACCTACGAGCAGTACTTC.

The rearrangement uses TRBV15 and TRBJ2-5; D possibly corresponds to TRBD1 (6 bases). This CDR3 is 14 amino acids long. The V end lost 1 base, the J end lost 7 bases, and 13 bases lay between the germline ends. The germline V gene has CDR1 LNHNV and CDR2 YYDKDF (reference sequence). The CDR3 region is CATSRVRQGRTQYF. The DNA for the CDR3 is TGTGCCACCAGCAGAGTCCGGCAGGGGAGGACCCAGTACTTC.

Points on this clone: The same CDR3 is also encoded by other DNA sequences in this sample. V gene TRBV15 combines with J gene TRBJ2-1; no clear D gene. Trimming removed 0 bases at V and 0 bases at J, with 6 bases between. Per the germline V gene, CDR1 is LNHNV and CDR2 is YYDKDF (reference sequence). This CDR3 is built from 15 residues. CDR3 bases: TGTGCCACCAGCAGAGAAGCGTTCTCCTACAATGAGCAGTTCTTC. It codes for CATSREAFSYNEQFF.

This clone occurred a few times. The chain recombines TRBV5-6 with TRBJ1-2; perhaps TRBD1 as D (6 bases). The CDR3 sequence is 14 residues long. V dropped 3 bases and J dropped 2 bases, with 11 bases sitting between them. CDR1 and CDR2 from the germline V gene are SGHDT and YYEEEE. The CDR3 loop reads CASSSGTRNYGYTF. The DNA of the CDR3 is TGTGCCAGCAGCTCCGGGACAAGGAACTATGGCTACACCTTC.

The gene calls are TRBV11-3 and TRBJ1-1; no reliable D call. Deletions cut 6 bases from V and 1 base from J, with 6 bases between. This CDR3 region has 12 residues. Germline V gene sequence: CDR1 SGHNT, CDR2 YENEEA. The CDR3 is CASSSGNTEAFF. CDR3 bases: TGTGCCAGCAGTTCAGGGAACACTGAAGCTTTCTTT.

CDR3 in amino acids: CASTRQGHGYTF. In nucleotides, the CDR3 is TGTGCCAGCACCCGACAGGGTCATGGCTACACCTTC. The genes are TRBV6-5 and TRBJ1-2; 7 nucleotides line up with TRBD1. The CDR3 is made up of 12 amino acids. V shed 7 bases and J 6 bases; nucleotides not matched to a gene: 5. Germline V gene sequence: CDR1 MNHEY, CDR2 SVGAGI.

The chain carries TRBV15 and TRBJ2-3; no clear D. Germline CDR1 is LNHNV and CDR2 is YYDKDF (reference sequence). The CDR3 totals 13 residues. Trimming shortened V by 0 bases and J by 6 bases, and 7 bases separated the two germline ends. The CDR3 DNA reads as TGTGCCACCAGCAGAGATAGTGTCGATACGCAGTATTTT. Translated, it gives CATSRDSVDTQYF. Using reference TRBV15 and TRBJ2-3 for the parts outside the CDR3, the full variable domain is DAMVIQNPRYQVTQFGKPVTLSCSQTLNHNVMYWYQQKSSQAPKLLFHYYDKDFNNEADTPDNFQSRRPNTSFCFLDIRSPGLGDTAMYLCATSRDSVDTQYFGPGTRLTVL.

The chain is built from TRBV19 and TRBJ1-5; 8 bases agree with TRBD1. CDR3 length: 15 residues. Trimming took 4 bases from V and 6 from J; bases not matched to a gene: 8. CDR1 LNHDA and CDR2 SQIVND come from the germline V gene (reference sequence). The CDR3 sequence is CASSSTGGRGQPQHF. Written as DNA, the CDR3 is TGTGCCAGTAGTAGTACAGGGGGAAGGGGTCAGCCCCAGCATTTT.

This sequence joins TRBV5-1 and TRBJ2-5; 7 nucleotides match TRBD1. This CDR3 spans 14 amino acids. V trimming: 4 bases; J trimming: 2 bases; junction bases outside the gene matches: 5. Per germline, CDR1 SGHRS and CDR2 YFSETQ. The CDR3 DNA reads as TGCGCCAGCAGCAGGGACAGCTTACAAGAGACCCAGTACTTC. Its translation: CASSRDSLQETQYF.

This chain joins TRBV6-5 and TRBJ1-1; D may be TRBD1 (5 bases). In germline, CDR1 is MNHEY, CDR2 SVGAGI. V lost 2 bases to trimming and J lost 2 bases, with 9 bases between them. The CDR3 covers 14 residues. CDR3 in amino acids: CASSYARGNTEAFF. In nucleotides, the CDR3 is TGTGCCAGCAGTTACGCTAGGGGAAACACTGAAGCTTTCTTT.

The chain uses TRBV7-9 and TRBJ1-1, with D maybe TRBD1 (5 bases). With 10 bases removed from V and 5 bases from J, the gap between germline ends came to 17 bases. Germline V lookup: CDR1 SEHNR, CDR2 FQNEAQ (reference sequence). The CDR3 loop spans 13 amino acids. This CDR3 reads CAIRDGGRTEAFF. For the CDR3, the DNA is TGTGCCATTCGGGACGGGGGAAGGACTGAAGCTTTCTTT.

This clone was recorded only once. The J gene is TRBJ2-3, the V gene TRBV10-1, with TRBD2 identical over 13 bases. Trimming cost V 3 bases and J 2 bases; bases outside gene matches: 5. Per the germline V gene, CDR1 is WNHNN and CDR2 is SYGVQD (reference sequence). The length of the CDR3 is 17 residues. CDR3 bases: TGCGCCAGCAGTGACCGGGGACTAGCGGGAATCACAGATACGCAGTATTTT. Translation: CASSDRGLAGITDTQYF.